This T cell receptor (beta chain) was identified in a study of T cell responses to AZD1222 COVID-19 vaccine. General study findings and limits: Distributed over spike, vaccine-associated CD4 TCRs predominated at 160-218 and 743-854. White British people made up most donors, females outnumbered males, and clonal diversity was possibly underestimated. Nearly half of the spike-specific TCRs reportedly recognize variant regions that carry no mutations. It was only a handful of AZD1222 recipients who were seropositive at baseline.

Regarding this clone: The target antigen is unknown.

The germline V gene encodes CDR1 LGHNA and CDR2 YSLEER. The V and J ends lost 3 bases and 8 bases, in that order; junction bases with no gene match: 11. This CDR3 is 17 amino acids long. Using immunoSEQ multiplex PCR, the repertoire was profiled, and TCRdb retains in-frame clones only, with some absent. This table holds under 200,000 clones, 87% found once. This chain links TRBV4-3 with TRBJ2-2, with 11 bases lining up with TRBD2. The clonotype originates from an adult in good health. The input for sequencing was peripheral blood, taken on day 0 of MenACWY control vaccination. CDR3 amino acids: CASSHGLAGLTGGELFF. In DNA, the CDR3 is TGCGCCAGCAGCCACGGACTAGCGGGCCTTACGGGGGGGGAGCTGTTTTTT.